Listed below are T cell receptor beta chains from one sample, sequenced in a study of blood T cell repertoires in COVID-19. Repertoires were generated with immunoSEQ multiplex PCR, while TCRdb's copy carries only in-frame clones and drops some. The sample has roughly 250,000 clones; approximately 80% are singletons. The specimen sequenced was peripheral blood. These receptor sequences come from a woman aged 65 to 85 with acute or convalescent COVID-19. CDR3s leave out the opening cysteine and the closing phenylalanine or tryptophan. Rows may omit the clone size; those that give it use once, few, many or a size class.

>.|TRBJ1-2|TRBV28
ASSSTGQVYGYT
>.|TRBJ1-6|TRBV27
ASSPGQGNNSPLH
>few|TRBJ1-5|TRBV28
ASDRRPGNQPQH
>few|TRBJ1-4|TRBV9
ASSPDRGRRKLF
>.|TRBJ1-4|TRBV28
ASSLFPTGKLF
>.|TRBJ2-5|TRBV7-8
ASSLALGTGGAGN
>few|TRBJ2-7|TRBV7-2
ASSRASGGYNYYEQY
>.|TRBJ1-2|TRBV19
ASSSRDRGNYGYT
>.|TRBJ1-2|TRBV4-3
ASSQDWRQGNYGYT
>.|TRBJ2-5|TRBV4-2
ASSQDGGKETQY
>.|TRBJ1-4|TRBV27
ASSRRTGRFGEKLF
>few|TRBJ2-1|TRBV3-1/TRBV3-2
ASSQKKFTSSSEQF
>.|TRBJ2-2|TRBV28
ASSGGEGRTGELF
>.|TRBJ1-2|TRBV3-1/TRBV3-2
ASSQGMTGWGYT
>few|TRBJ1-6|TRBV10-2
ASSATGTLNSPLH
>.|TRBJ2-7|TRBV3-1/TRBV3-2
ASSQDSPPRAYEQY
>.|TRBJ2-7|TRBV6-5
ASSYSTSEQY
>once|TRBJ1-5|TRBV6-5
ASRGTVHSNQPQH
>.|TRBJ1-5|TRBV2
ASSRTGGTSNQPQH
>.|TRBJ1-2|TRBV7-9
ASSHAVGPTNYGYT
>.|TRBJ1-1|TRBV18
ASSQTTGSVTEAF
>.|TRBJ2-2|TRBV19
ASSTRGTGELF
>.|TRBJ2-1|TRBV11-2
ASSLPTSPYNEQF
>.|TRBJ2-1|TRBV9
ASSRSGAGSYNEQF
>.|TRBJ2-5|TRBV4-3
ASSFSGSTTETQY